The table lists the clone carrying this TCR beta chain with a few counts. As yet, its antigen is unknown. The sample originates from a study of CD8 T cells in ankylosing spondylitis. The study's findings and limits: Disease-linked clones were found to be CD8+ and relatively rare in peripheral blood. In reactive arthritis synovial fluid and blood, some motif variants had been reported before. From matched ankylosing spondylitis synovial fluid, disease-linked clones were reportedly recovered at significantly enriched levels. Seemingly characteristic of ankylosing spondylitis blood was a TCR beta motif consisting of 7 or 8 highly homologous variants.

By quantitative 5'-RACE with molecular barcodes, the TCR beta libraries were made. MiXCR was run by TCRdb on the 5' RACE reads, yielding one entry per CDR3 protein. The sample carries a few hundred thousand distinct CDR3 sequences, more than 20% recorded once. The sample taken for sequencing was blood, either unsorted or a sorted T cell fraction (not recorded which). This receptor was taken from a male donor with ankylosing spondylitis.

DNA for the CDR3: TGCAGTGCTGGTCTAGCGGGAGTAGAGACCCAGTACTTC. It encodes CSAGLAGVETQYF. The chain employs TRBV20-1 and TRBJ2-5, with 10 bases that match TRBD2. CDR3 size: 13 residues. Germline V gene sequence: CDR1 DFQATT, CDR2 SNEGSKA (reference sequence). V was pared by 5 bases and J by 4 bases, with 4 bases of the junction left unmatched.